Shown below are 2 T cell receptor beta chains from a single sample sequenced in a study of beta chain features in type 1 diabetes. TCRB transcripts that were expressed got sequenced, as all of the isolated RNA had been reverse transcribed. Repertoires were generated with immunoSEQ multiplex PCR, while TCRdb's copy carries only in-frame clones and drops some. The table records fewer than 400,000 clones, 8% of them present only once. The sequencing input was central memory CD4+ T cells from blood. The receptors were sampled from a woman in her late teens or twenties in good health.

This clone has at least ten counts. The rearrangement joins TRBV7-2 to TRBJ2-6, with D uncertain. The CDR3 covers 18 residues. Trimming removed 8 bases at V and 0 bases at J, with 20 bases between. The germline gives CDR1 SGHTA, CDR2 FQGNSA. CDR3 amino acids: CASSFSSLLLSGANVLTF. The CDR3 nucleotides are TGTGCCAGCTCATTCAGTAGCCTCCTCCTCTCTGGGGCCAACGTCCTGACTTTC. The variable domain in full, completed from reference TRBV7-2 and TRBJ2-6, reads GAGVSQSPSNKVTEKGKDVELRCDPISGHTALYWYRQSLGQGLEFLIYFQGNSAPDKSGLPSDRFSAERTGGSVSTLTIQRTQQEDSAVYLCASSFSSLLLSGANVLTFGAGSRLTVL.

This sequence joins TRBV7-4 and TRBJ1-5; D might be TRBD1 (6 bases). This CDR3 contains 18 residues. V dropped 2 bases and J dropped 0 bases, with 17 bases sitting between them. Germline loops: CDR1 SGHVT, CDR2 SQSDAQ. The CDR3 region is CASSLSLGALDSNQPQHF. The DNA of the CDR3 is TGTGCCAGCAGCTTAAGTCTGGGGGCGTTGGATAGCAATCAGCCCCAGCATTTT.